This T cell receptor (beta chain) is drawn from a study of neurological immune-mediated disorders. Whole-study context: Multiple sclerosis patients numbered 34, of whom around 31 were relapsing-remitting and 3 secondary progressive.

This clonotype has ten or more counts. Its antigen remains unidentified. The unsorted libraries were prepared from 2 million PBMCs (stored at -80 C). Points from the study as a whole: No expanded-clone CDR3 amino acid sequence recurred across subjects, suggesting private TCR-beta repertoires. HTLV-1-associated myelopathy displayed the greatest TCR clonal expansion, and multiple sclerosis exhibited the smallest, lower than that of healthy controls.

TCRdb reanalysed the 5' RACE reads using MiXCR and keeps one entry per CDR3 protein. The sample lists roughly 90,000 distinct CDR3 sequences; under 4.5% were seen once. The sample consisted of PBMCs. This receptor was identified in a woman aged 50 to 65 with multiple sclerosis.

The CDR3 region is CASSPRQNYGYTF. CDR3 bases: TGTGCCAGCAGCCCGCGACAGAACTATGGCTACACCTTC. The V and J genes are TRBV3-1 and TRBJ1-2; a weak D match, TRBD1 (5 bases). V shed 4 bases and J shed 2 bases, with 8 bases lying between them. Germline V lookup: CDR1 LGHDT, CDR2 YNNKEL (reference sequence). The CDR3 runs 13 residues. The full variable domain, in which reference TRBV3-1 and TRBJ1-2 provide the parts outside the CDR3, is DTAVSQTPKYLVTQMGNDKSIKCEQNLGHDTMYWYKQDSKKFLKIMFSYNNKELIINETVPNRFSPKSPDKAHLNLHINSLELGDSAVYFCASSPRQNYGYTFGSGTRLTVV.